This T cell receptor (beta chain) derives from a study of a mutant IDH1 vaccine in newly diagnosed glioma. This sample's time point: week 47, end of study. Topical imiquimod accompanied each vaccine dose, which consisted of 300 ug of mutant IDH1 20-mer peptide. CDR3 size: 14 residues. Between the trimmed V and J ends, which lost 3 bases and 3 bases, there was a span of 9 bases. The germline gives CDR1 ENHRY, CDR2 SYGVKD. Comment on this clone: Its target is unknown.

Using immunoSEQ multiplex PCR, the repertoire was profiled, and TCRdb retains in-frame clones only, with some absent. The table lists about 56,000 clones, 75% of them singletons. This receptor was obtained from a man aged 50-60 years with glioma. Sequences were derived from PBMCs, sampled from a glioma patient whose treatment included an IDH1 peptide vaccine. The J gene is TRBJ1-3, the V gene TRBV10-3; no clear D gene. The CDR3 is CAISDRGSGNTIYF. The CDR3 bases are TGTGCCATCAGTGACCGTGGTAGTGGAAACACCATATATTTT.